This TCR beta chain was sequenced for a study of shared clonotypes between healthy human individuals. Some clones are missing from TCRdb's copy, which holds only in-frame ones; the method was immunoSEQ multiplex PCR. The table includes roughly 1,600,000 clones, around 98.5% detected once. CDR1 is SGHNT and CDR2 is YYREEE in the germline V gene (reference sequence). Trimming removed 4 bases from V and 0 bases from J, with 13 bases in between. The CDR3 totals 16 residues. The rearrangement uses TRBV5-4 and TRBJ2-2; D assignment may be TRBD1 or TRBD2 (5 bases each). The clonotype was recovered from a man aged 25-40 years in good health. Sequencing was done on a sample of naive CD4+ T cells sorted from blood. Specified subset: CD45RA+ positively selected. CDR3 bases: TGTGCCAGCAGCAGCGACCGGGGCGCGAACACCGGGGAGCTGTTTTTT. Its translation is CASSSDRGANTGELFF.